This is a list of T cell receptor beta chains from one sample in a study of regulatory T cells in long-lasting Graves disease. Via MiXCR, TCRdb re-called the multiplex PCR reads, giving one row per CDR3 protein. Of 510,000 or so distinct CDR3 sequences in the sample, more than 10% are singletons; the top ten hold around 10%. The same specimen was also included in a second study, on T cells in Graves' hyperthyroidism and ophthalmopathy.

The source material was peripheral blood mononuclear cells (PBMCs), sampled at new diagnosis, from a patient treated with antithyroid drugs. Receptors originate from a woman younger than 45 with Graves disease. Each CDR3 is given with its conserved first and last residue. The order of the fields is CDR3 DNA, CDR3 protein, D gene, V gene, CDR3 length, clone size, J gene. D genes are given only for firm matches. A row's size may be missing; if present it is once, few, many or a size class.

cdr3_nt: TGTGCCAGCAGCTTAGGGGGGACTAGCGGGGCCTACGAGCAGTACTTC; cdr3_aa: CASSLGGTSGAYEQYF; d_call: TRBD2; v_call: TRBV7-2; cdr3_length: 16; clone_size: many; j_call: TRBJ2-7
cdr3_nt: TGTGCCAGTAGTACCCATGGGAGGATCGTTGAAAAACTGTTTTTT; cdr3_aa: CASSTHGRIVEKLFF; d_call: -; v_call: TRBV19; cdr3_length: 15; clone_size: -; j_call: TRBJ1-4
cdr3_nt: TGTGCCAGCAGCTCGCAAGTCACCGGGGAGCTGTTTTTT; cdr3_aa: CASSSQVTGELFF; d_call: -; v_call: TRBV11-2; cdr3_length: 13; clone_size: many; j_call: TRBJ2-2
cdr3_nt: TGTGCCAGCAGTGAAGAAAGGGTATGGAATGAGCAGTTCTTC; cdr3_aa: CASSEERVWNEQFF; d_call: -; v_call: TRBV6-1; cdr3_length: 14; clone_size: few; j_call: TRBJ2-1
cdr3_nt: TGCGCCAGCAGCTTGGTGGACAGGGCCGAGCAGTACTTC; cdr3_aa: CASSLVDRAEQYF; d_call: TRBD1; v_call: TRBV5-1; cdr3_length: 13; clone_size: many; j_call: TRBJ2-7
cdr3_nt: TGCAGCGTTACAACAGGGGGAACGGCCACCGGGGAGCTGTTTTTT; cdr3_aa: CSVTTGGTATGELFF; d_call: TRBD1; v_call: TRBV29-1; cdr3_length: 15; clone_size: few; j_call: TRBJ2-2
cdr3_nt: TGTGCCAGCAGTTACTTTCCCGGGACAGGGGAGGGAAAACTGTTTTTT; cdr3_aa: CASSYFPGTGEGKLFF; d_call: TRBD1; v_call: TRBV6-5; cdr3_length: 16; clone_size: few; j_call: TRBJ1-4
cdr3_nt: TGTGCCAGCAGTGATGCCGGAGCATTGGCAGATACGCAGTATTTT; cdr3_aa: CASSDAGALADTQYF; d_call: -; v_call: TRBV2; cdr3_length: 15; clone_size: many; j_call: TRBJ2-3
cdr3_nt: TGTGCCAGCAGCTTACAGCCAGGGGTGAATTCACCCCTCCACTTT; cdr3_aa: CASSLQPGVNSPLHF; d_call: -; v_call: TRBV7-3; cdr3_length: 15; clone_size: few; j_call: TRBJ1-6
cdr3_nt: TGTGCCAGCAGTTTAATCGGGGGGTACAATCAGCCCCAGCATTTT; cdr3_aa: CASSLIGGYNQPQHF; d_call: -; v_call: TRBV27; cdr3_length: 15; clone_size: many; j_call: TRBJ1-5
cdr3_nt: TGTGCCAGCAGTTTAATCGGGATTAGCAATCAGCCCCAGCATTTT; cdr3_aa: CASSLIGISNQPQHF; d_call: -; v_call: TRBV12-3/TRBV12-4; cdr3_length: 15; clone_size: few; j_call: TRBJ1-5
cdr3_nt: TGTGCCAGCAGCGTAGAAGGGGGGGGACAGTTCTTC; cdr3_aa: CASSVEGGGQFF; d_call: -; v_call: TRBV9; cdr3_length: 12; clone_size: many; j_call: TRBJ2-1
cdr3_nt: TGTGCCATCAGTGGGTTAGCGGGAGGACCCTACAATGAGCAGTTCTTC; cdr3_aa: CAISGLAGGPYNEQFF; d_call: TRBD2; v_call: TRBV10-3; cdr3_length: 16; clone_size: -; j_call: TRBJ2-1
cdr3_nt: TGCAGTGCGACTAGCGGTTACACCGGGGAGCTGTTTTTT; cdr3_aa: CSATSGYTGELFF; d_call: TRBD2; v_call: TRBV20-1; cdr3_length: 13; clone_size: many; j_call: TRBJ2-2
cdr3_nt: TGTGCCAGCAGTTTATCTCGGGGGGCGGTAGCAGATACGCAGTATTTT; cdr3_aa: CASSLSRGAVADTQYF; d_call: -; v_call: TRBV27; cdr3_length: 16; clone_size: many; j_call: TRBJ2-3
cdr3_nt: TGTGCCAGCTCACAGGGACTAGCGGGAGCCAATATGTTCTTC; cdr3_aa: CASSQGLAGANMFF; d_call: TRBD2; v_call: TRBV18; cdr3_length: 14; clone_size: few; j_call: TRBJ2-1
cdr3_nt: TGTGCCTGGAGTGGTCAACAATCTGGGGCCAACGTCCTGACTTTC; cdr3_aa: CAWSGQQSGANVLTF; d_call: -; v_call: TRBV30; cdr3_length: 15; clone_size: many; j_call: TRBJ2-6
cdr3_nt: TGTGCCACTACGCCTACAGGGGAATACATGAACACTGAAGCTTCCTTT; cdr3_aa: CATTPTGEYMNTEASF; d_call: TRBD1; v_call: TRBV10-3; cdr3_length: 16; clone_size: many; j_call: TRBJ1-1
cdr3_nt: TGCGCCAGCAGCTCAACCAGGGGAAACTATGGCTACACCTTC; cdr3_aa: CASSSTRGNYGYTF; d_call: -; v_call: TRBV5-1; cdr3_length: 14; clone_size: few; j_call: TRBJ1-2
cdr3_nt: TGTGCCAGCAGGGCCGGGACAGGCGTTGGCTACACCTTC; cdr3_aa: CASRAGTGVGYTF; d_call: TRBD1; v_call: TRBV6-1; cdr3_length: 13; clone_size: many; j_call: TRBJ1-2
cdr3_nt: TGTGCCAGCAGTGAATTAGCGGGACAAGCCAAAAACATTCAGTACTTC; cdr3_aa: CASSELAGQAKNIQYF; d_call: TRBD2; v_call: TRBV6-2/TRBV6-3; cdr3_length: 16; clone_size: many; j_call: TRBJ2-4
cdr3_nt: TGCAGTGCTAGGTGGGATGGTTATGGCTACACCTTC; cdr3_aa: CSARWDGYGYTF; d_call: -; v_call: TRBV20-1; cdr3_length: 12; clone_size: many; j_call: TRBJ1-2
cdr3_nt: TGTGCCAGCACCCCGAGCTACGAGCAGTACTTC; cdr3_aa: CASTPSYEQYF; d_call: -; v_call: TRBV28; cdr3_length: 11; clone_size: once; j_call: TRBJ2-7
cdr3_nt: TGTGCCAGCAGCTTATCCGTGGGAGGCCACTATTACGAGCAGTACTTC; cdr3_aa: CASSLSVGGHYYEQYF; d_call: -; v_call: TRBV7-9; cdr3_length: 16; clone_size: -; j_call: TRBJ2-7
cdr3_nt: TGTGCCAGCAGCCATAGACGGGACAGGGTTCCGACTAATGAAAAACTGTTTTTT; cdr3_aa: CASSHRRDRVPTNEKLFF; d_call: TRBD1; v_call: TRBV6-1; cdr3_length: 18; clone_size: many; j_call: TRBJ1-4
cdr3_nt: TGTGCCAGCAGCCCCCGTTGGGGCAGGGGCACAGATACGCAGTATTTT; cdr3_aa: CASSPRWGRGTDTQYF; d_call: -; v_call: TRBV7-9; cdr3_length: 16; clone_size: few; j_call: TRBJ2-3
cdr3_nt: TGTGCCAGCAGCTTAGATCTGGGTGAACGCATTCAGTACTTC; cdr3_aa: CASSLDLGERIQYF; d_call: -; v_call: TRBV11-3; cdr3_length: 14; clone_size: many; j_call: TRBJ2-4
cdr3_nt: TGCAGTGCTGGGACTAGCGGGAGGTCCTACAATGAGCAGTTCTTC; cdr3_aa: CSAGTSGRSYNEQFF; d_call: TRBD2; v_call: TRBV20-1; cdr3_length: 15; clone_size: many; j_call: TRBJ2-1
cdr3_nt: TGTGCCAGCAGTCCGGGCCAACCCAATCAGCCCCAGCATTTT; cdr3_aa: CASSPGQPNQPQHF; d_call: -; v_call: TRBV6-1; cdr3_length: 14; clone_size: many; j_call: TRBJ1-5
cdr3_nt: TGCGCCAGCAGCTTGGGTTCCAACAGAGCGAACACTGAAGCTTTCTTT; cdr3_aa: CASSLGSNRANTEAFF; d_call: -; v_call: TRBV5-1; cdr3_length: 16; clone_size: many; j_call: TRBJ1-1
cdr3_nt: TGTGCCAGCAGCCAAGGACGTGAGGCAGATACGCAGTATTTT; cdr3_aa: CASSQGREADTQYF; d_call: -; v_call: TRBV4-2; cdr3_length: 14; clone_size: many; j_call: TRBJ2-3
cdr3_nt: TGTGCCAGCAGTGAGGCAGGGAGGGACACTGAAGCTTTCTTT; cdr3_aa: CASSEAGRDTEAFF; d_call: -; v_call: TRBV2; cdr3_length: 14; clone_size: many; j_call: TRBJ1-1
cdr3_nt: TGTGCCAGCAGCCAATCAATGGCAGCGACCCGATTAGGAGATACGCAGTATTTT; cdr3_aa: CASSQSMAATRLGDTQYF; d_call: -; v_call: TRBV14; cdr3_length: 18; clone_size: many; j_call: TRBJ2-3
cdr3_nt: TGTGCCAGTAAGAGGACAGGGGCGTCTGGGGCCAACGTCCTGACTTTC; cdr3_aa: CASKRTGASGANVLTF; d_call: TRBD1; v_call: TRBV19; cdr3_length: 16; clone_size: many; j_call: TRBJ2-6
cdr3_nt: TGTGCCAGCAGCTCGGACAGGGGGCGCATAGCTGAAGCTTTCTTT; cdr3_aa: CASSSDRGRIAEAFF; d_call: TRBD1; v_call: TRBV7-2; cdr3_length: 15; clone_size: many; j_call: TRBJ1-1
cdr3_nt: TGTGCCAGTAGTCCTTGGACAGGGGGCTCCTACGAGCAGTACTTC; cdr3_aa: CASSPWTGGSYEQYF; d_call: TRBD1; v_call: TRBV19; cdr3_length: 15; clone_size: few; j_call: TRBJ2-7
cdr3_nt: TGCGCCAGCAGCGGGTACGGGGGAGTAAGTGAGCAGTTCTTC; cdr3_aa: CASSGYGGVSEQFF; d_call: -; v_call: TRBV4-1; cdr3_length: 14; clone_size: few; j_call: TRBJ2-1
cdr3_nt: TGTGCCAGCAGTCTCCGACAGGGTGGAAAGAATCAGCCCCAGCATTTT; cdr3_aa: CASSLRQGGKNQPQHF; d_call: TRBD1; v_call: TRBV12-3/TRBV12-4; cdr3_length: 16; clone_size: many; j_call: TRBJ1-5
cdr3_nt: TGTGCCAGCTCACCAACTCCGACCGGACAGATCGACTATGGCTACACCTTC; cdr3_aa: CASSPTPTGQIDYGYTF; d_call: -; v_call: TRBV18; cdr3_length: 17; clone_size: -; j_call: TRBJ1-2
cdr3_nt: TGTGCCCGCCCGGGCAGTACCAAGAGCTACGAGCAGTACTTC; cdr3_aa: CARPGSTKSYEQYF; d_call: -; v_call: TRBV5-4; cdr3_length: 14; clone_size: few; j_call: TRBJ2-7
cdr3_nt: TGTGCCTGGAAGAAACCGGATACGCAGTATTTT; cdr3_aa: CAWKKPDTQYF; d_call: -; v_call: TRBV30; cdr3_length: 11; clone_size: -; j_call: TRBJ2-3
cdr3_nt: TGTGCCAGCAGCTCGCGGACGGGGACAGGGGATTGTTGTGGGGCCAACGTCCTGACTTTC; cdr3_aa: CASSSRTGTGDCCGANVLTF; d_call: TRBD1; v_call: TRBV7-9; cdr3_length: 20; clone_size: -; j_call: TRBJ2-6